A selection of T cell receptor beta chains follows, all from one sample in a study of CD8+CD57+ T cells in acquired aplastic anemia. Using its own MiXCR run on the reads, TCRdb lists one record per CDR3 protein. The sample lists more than 150,000 distinct CDR3 sequences; roughly 50% were seen once. Sequencing used sorted CD4+, CD8+, or CD8+CD57+ T cells (not recorded which) from PBMCs. The receptor set was obtained from a human donor with aplastic anemia. CDR3s leave out the opening cysteine and the closing phenylalanine or tryptophan. Fields, in order: V gene, J gene, CDR3 protein.

TRBV10-3	TRBJ1-6	ASSFILQGARSPLH
TRBV10-3	TRBJ2-7	ASRTNTYEQY
TRBV9	TRBJ1-6	ASSVVGYSPLH
TRBV6-1	TRBJ1-6	ASQTGSTSPLH
TRBV7-6	TRBJ2-3	ASSSLATSGTGTDTQY
TRBV4-2	TRBJ2-7	ASSQEIGLAGGEQY
TRBV7-2	TRBJ2-1	ASSLALDTASVDEQF
TRBV5-6	TRBJ2-7	ASSFPRLVYSYEQY
TRBV29-1	TRBJ2-7	SVWGTGASYEQY
TRBV15	TRBJ2-7	ATSVAGGYEQY
TRBV2	TRBJ1-3	ATKGSLSGNTIY
TRBV5-1	TRBJ2-7	ASSHLLGQGAHEQY
TRBV12-3/TRBV12-4	TRBJ2-1	ASSLNYEQF
TRBV3-1	TRBJ1-2	ASSQLTSTGRGGYT
TRBV18	TRBJ1-2	ASSPSTGQGKSYT
TRBV4-2	TRBJ1-6	ASSPDRDVRRSPLH
TRBV29-1	TRBJ1-1	SLDRGPEAF
TRBV29-1	TRBJ1-6	SAGRDRGSPLH